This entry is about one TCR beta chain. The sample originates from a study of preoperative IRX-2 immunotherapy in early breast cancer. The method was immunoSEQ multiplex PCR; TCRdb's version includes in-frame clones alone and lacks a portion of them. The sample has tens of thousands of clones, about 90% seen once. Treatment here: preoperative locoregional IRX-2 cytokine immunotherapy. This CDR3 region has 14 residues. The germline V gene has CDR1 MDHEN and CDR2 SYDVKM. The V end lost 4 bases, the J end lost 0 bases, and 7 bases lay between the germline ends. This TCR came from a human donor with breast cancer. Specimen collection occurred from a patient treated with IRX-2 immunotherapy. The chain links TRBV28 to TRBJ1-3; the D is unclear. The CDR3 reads CASSWRGSGNTIYF. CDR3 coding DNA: TGTGCCAGCAGTTGGCGGGGCTCTGGAAACACCATATATTTT.